This T cell receptor beta chain was sequenced for a study of CD8+CD57+ T cells in acquired aplastic anemia. Both TCR beta VDJ combination and CDR3 sequence profiling were carried out. Genomic DNA was the template for this profiling. TCRdb reprocessed the reads with MiXCR, giving one entry per CDR3 protein. In the table there are 150,000 or so distinct CDR3 sequences, 52% of which are singletons. In this sample, this clonotype turned up once. Germline V gives CDR1 MGHDK, CDR2 SYGVNS. The ends were cut back, 1 base at V and 3 bases at J, with 4 bases in the middle. The CDR3 has 12 amino acids. Those patients picked for sequencing had displayed CD8+CD57+ cell expansion on flow cytometry.

Sequencing used sorted CD4+, CD8+, or CD8+CD57+ T cells (not recorded which) from PBMCs. The rearrangement uses TRBV25-1 and TRBJ2-7; D not resolved. This receptor was identified in a human donor with aplastic anemia. The CDR3 reads CASSELGYEQYF. The CDR3 bases are TGTGCCAGCAGTGAATTGGGCTACGAGCAGTACTTC.